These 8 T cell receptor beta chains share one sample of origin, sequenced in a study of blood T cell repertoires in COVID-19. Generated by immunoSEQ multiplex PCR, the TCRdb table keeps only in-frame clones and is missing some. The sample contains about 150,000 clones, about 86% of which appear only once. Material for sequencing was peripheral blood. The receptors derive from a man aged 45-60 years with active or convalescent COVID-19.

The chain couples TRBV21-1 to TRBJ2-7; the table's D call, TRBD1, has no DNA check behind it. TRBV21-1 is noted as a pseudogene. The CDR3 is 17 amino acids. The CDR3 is CASSKKGLGQETYEQYF. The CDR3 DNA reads TGTGCCAGCAGCAAAAAAGGGCTGGGACAGGAGACCTACGAGCAGTACTTC.

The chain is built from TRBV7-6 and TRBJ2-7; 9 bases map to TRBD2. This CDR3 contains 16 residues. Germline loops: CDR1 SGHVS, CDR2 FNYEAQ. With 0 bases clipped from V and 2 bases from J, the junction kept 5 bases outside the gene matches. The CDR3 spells CASSLAGGGEAYEQYF. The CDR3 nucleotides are TGTGCCAGCAGCTTAGCGGGCGGGGGGGAAGCCTACGAGCAGTACTTC. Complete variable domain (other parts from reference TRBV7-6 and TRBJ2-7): GAGVSQSPRYKVTKRGQDVALRCDPISGHVSLYWYRQALGQGPEFLTYFNYEAQQDKSGLPNDRFSAERPEGSISTLTIQRTEQRDSAMYRCASSLAGGGEAYEQYFGPGTRLTVT.

CDR3 sequence: CASSLGAGQPQHF. The CDR3 nucleotides read TGCGCCAGCAGCCTTGGTGCGGGTCAGCCCCAGCATTTT. The chain is built from TRBV5-1 and TRBJ1-5; no firm D call. The germline gives CDR1 SGHRS, CDR2 YFSETQ. This CDR3 has 13 amino acids. V lost 4 bases and J lost 6, with 11 bases in between.

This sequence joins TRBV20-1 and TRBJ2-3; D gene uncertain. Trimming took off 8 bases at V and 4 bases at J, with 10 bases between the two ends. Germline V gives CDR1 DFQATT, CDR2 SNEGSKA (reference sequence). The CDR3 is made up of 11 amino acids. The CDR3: CSTGSPDTQYF. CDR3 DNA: TGCAGTACCGGGTCACCAGATACGCAGTATTTT.

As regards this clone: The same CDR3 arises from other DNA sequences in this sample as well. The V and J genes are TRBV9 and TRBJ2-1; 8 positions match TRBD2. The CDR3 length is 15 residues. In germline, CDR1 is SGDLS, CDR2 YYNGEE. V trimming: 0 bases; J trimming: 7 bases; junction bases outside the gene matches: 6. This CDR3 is CASSVGLARGNEQFF. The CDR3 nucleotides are TGTGCCAGCAGCGTAGGACTAGCGCGAGGGAATGAGCAGTTCTTC.

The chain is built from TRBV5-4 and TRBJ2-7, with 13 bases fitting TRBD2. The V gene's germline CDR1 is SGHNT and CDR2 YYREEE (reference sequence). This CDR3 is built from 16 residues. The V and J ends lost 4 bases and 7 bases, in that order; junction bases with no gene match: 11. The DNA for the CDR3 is TGTGCCAGCAGCGAGGGAGGACTAGCGGGAGTAGGAGAGCAGTACTTC. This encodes CASSEGGLAGVGEQYF.

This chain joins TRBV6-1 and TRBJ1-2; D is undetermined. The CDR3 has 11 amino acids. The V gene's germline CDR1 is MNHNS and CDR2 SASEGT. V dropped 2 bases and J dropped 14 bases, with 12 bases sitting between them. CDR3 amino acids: CASSERAAGTF. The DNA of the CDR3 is TGTGCCAGCAGTGAAAGGGCCGCGGGAACCTTC.

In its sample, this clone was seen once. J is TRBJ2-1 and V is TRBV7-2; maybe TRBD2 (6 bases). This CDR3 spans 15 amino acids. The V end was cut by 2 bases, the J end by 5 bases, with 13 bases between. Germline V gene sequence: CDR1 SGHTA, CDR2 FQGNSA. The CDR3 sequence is CASSLSGLRHNEQFF. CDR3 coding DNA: TGTGCCAGCAGCTTATCGGGACTCCGTCACAATGAGCAGTTCTTC.